The rows below give T cell receptor beta chains drawn from one sample of a study of cytomegalovirus exposure and HLA in healthy donors. Sequenced by immunoSEQ multiplex PCR; TCRdb stores in-frame clones only, minus some. The sample has roughly 150,000 clones; the top ten hold around 1.7%. The specimen was PBMCs. These receptors came from a woman aged 50 to 60 in good health and CMV-seronegative. Each CDR3 is given with its conserved first and last residue. The D gene is left open where the match is weak.

v_gene	d_gene	len	j_gene	CDR3aa	CDR3nt
TRBV19	NA	13	TRBJ2-7	CASSMGPLGEQYF	TGTGCCAGTAGTATGGGCCCCCTTGGGGAGCAGTACTTC
TRBV11-2	TRBD2	17	TRBJ2-5	CASSLFSAGLPGETQYF	TGTGCCAGCAGCTTATTTTCAGCGGGACTCCCCGGGGAGACCCAGTACTTC
TRBV14	NA	15	TRBJ2-3	CASSFSVSSTDTQYF	TGTGCCAGCAGCTTCTCAGTGTCTAGCACAGATACGCAGTATTTT
TRBV5-1	NA	12	TRBJ2-3	CASSPYEDTQYF	TGCGCCAGCAGCCCTTATGAGGATACGCAGTATTTT
TRBV18	NA	15	TRBJ2-2	CASSPGQGNTGELFF	TGTGCCAGCTCACCAGGACAAGGGAACACCGGGGAGCTGTTTTTT
TRBV28	NA	14	TRBJ1-5	CASSPGASNQPQHF	TGTGCCAGCAGCCCAGGGGCGAGCAATCAGCCCCAGCATTTT
TRBV5-1	TRBD2	16	TRBJ2-2	CASSQSPGLAPGELFF	TGCGCCAGCAGCCAATCCCCCGGACTAGCGCCCGGGGAGCTGTTTTTT
TRBV4-3	NA	13	TRBJ2-5	CASSQDMSPTQYF	TGCGCCAGCAGCCAAGACATGAGCCCTACCCAGTACTTC
TRBV5-1	NA	14	TRBJ2-3	CASSLTQVTDTQYF	TGCGCCAGCAGCTTGACACAGGTCACAGATACGCAGTATTTT
TRBV6-5	TRBD1	13	TRBJ1-3	CASAGQYGNTIYF	TGTGCCAGCGCGGGACAGTATGGAAACACCATATATTTT
TRBV19	NA	18	TRBJ1-5	CASSIEGWRAYSNQPQHF	TGTGCCAGTAGTATAGAAGGATGGAGGGCTTATAGCAATCAGCCCCAGCATTTT
TRBV7-2	TRBD2	15	TRBJ2-2	CASSPQAGAAGELFF	TGTGCCAGCAGCCCTCAAGCGGGAGCGGCCGGGGAGCTGTTTTTT
TRBV5-1	NA	15	TRBJ2-5	CASSFEGTNQETQYF	TGCGCCAGCAGCTTCGAGGGGACAAACCAAGAGACCCAGTACTTC
TRBV19	TRBD2	16	TRBJ2-2	CASSTRTSGGIGELFF	TGTGCCAGTAGTACTCGGACTAGCGGGGGAATCGGGGAGCTGTTTTTT
TRBV7-2	TRBD2	12	TRBJ2-1	CASRLTSGREFF	TGTGCCAGCAGGCTGACTAGCGGGAGGGAATTCTTC
TRBV2	NA	15	TRBJ2-7	CASSGGPGISYEQYF	TGTGCCAGCAGTGGAGGCCCCGGGATCTCCTACGAGCAGTACTTC
TRBV27	NA	14	TRBJ1-2	CASSLGRAGYGYTF	TGTGCCAGCAGTTTGGGCAGGGCTGGCTATGGCTACACCTTC
TRBV4-3	NA	17	TRBJ1-4	CASSQDDSLATNEKLFF	TGCGCCAGCAGCCAAGACGACAGCCTTGCAACTAATGAAAAACTGTTTTTT
TRBV11-2	NA	14	TRBJ1-3	CASSGGDSGNTIYF	TGTGCCAGCAGCGGCGGGGACTCTGGAAACACCATATATTTT
TRBV6-5	TRBD1	13	TRBJ2-3	CASSGGSTDTQYF	TGTGCCAGCTCAGGGGGCAGCACAGATACGCAGTATTTT
TRBV7-9	NA	16	TRBJ1-3	CASSLGEMIRVDTIYF	TGTGCCAGCAGCTTAGGCGAGATGATCAGGGTCGACACCATATATTTT
TRBV30	TRBD1	14	TRBJ2-7	CAWRGQGAAYEQYF	TGTGCCTGGAGAGGACAGGGGGCTGCGTACGAGCAGTACTTC
TRBV7-2	TRBD1	13	TRBJ1-3	CASSFRQGDTIYF	TGTGCCAGCAGCTTCCGACAGGGAGACACCATATATTTT
TRBV7-2	TRBD1	15	TRBJ1-4	CASSAGTVYNEKLFF	TGTGCCAGCAGCGCAGGGACAGTTTATAATGAAAAACTGTTTTTT
TRBV2	NA	12	TRBJ2-7	CASRMDSDEQYF	TGTGCCAGCAGGATGGACAGCGACGAGCAGTACTTC
TRBV4-1	NA	15	TRBJ2-1	CASSQWTATYNEQFF	TGCGCCAGCAGCCAATGGACTGCCACCTACAATGAGCAGTTCTTC
TRBV18	NA	15	TRBJ1-5	CASSVVGQVNQPQHF	TGTGCCAGCTCAGTCGTAGGCCAGGTCAATCAGCCCCAGCATTTT
TRBV5-4	NA	14	TRBJ2-7	CASSLGTDTYEQYF	TGTGCCAGCAGCTTGGGAACAGACACCTACGAGCAGTACTTC
TRBV7-9	TRBD1	13	TRBJ1-1	CASSLYRGLEAFF	TGTGCCAGCAGCTTATACAGGGGCCTTGAAGCTTTCTTT
TRBV18	TRBD1	14	TRBJ2-1	CASSPGTAYNEQFF	TGTGCCAGCTCACCAGGGACAGCCTACAATGAGCAGTTCTTC
TRBV18	NA	13	TRBJ1-2	CASSPPRRDGYTF	TGTGCCAGCTCACCACCGAGGAGGGATGGCTACACCTTC
TRBV7-9	NA	14	TRBJ1-4	CASSQTAQSFELFF	TGTGCCAGCAGCCAGACAGCACAATCTTTCGAGCTGTTTTTT
TRBV10-3	TRBD2	15	TRBJ2-7	CAISEGTSGSYEQYF	TGTGCCATCAGCGAGGGGACTAGCGGCTCCTACGAGCAGTACTTC
TRBV5-5	TRBD2	16	TRBJ2-2	CASSLVLAGSTGELFF	TGTGCCAGCAGCTTGGTGCTAGCGGGAAGCACCGGGGAGCTGTTTTTT
TRBV7-2	NA	15	TRBJ1-5	CASSSALGGDQPQHF	TGTGCCAGCAGCTCCGCTCTCGGAGGGGATCAGCCCCAGCATTTT
TRBV19	NA	15	TRBJ1-1	CASSIGGRTGGQAFF	TGTGCCAGTAGTATAGGGGGGAGGACTGGAGGGCAAGCTTTCTTT
TRBV7-3	NA	14	TRBJ2-7	CASSLTSGSYEQYF	TGTGCCAGCAGCTTAACGTCGGGCTCCTACGAGCAGTACTTC
TRBV7-9	TRBD1	15	TRBJ2-1	CASSLVLQGDNEQFF	TGTGCCAGCAGCTTAGTTTTACAGGGGGACAATGAGCAGTTCTTC
TRBV2	NA	14	TRBJ1-5	CASSEYRYNQPQHF	TGTGCCAGCAGTGAGTACAGGTACAATCAGCCCCAGCATTTT
TRBV11-2	TRBD2	16	TRBJ2-7	CASSPSTSGVSYEQYF	TGTGCCAGCAGCCCCTCGACTAGCGGGGTCTCCTACGAGCAGTACTTC
TRBV28	TRBD1	15	TRBJ1-5	CASSLDRVGNQPQHF	TGTGCCAGCAGTTTAGACAGGGTCGGCAATCAGCCCCAGCATTTT
TRBV18	NA	15	TRBJ1-4	CASSPERTEGEKLFF	TGTGCCAGCTCACCAGAGAGGACAGAGGGTGAAAAACTGTTTTTT
TRBV5-1	TRBD2	18	TRBJ2-6	CASSYHLLARSGANVLTF	TGCGCCAGCAGCTATCATCTACTAGCGCGGTCTGGGGCCAACGTCCTGACTTTC
TRBV10-3	TRBD1	17	TRBJ2-7	CAISDFYRGPLSYEQYF	TGTGCCATCAGTGATTTCTACAGGGGTCCTCTTAGCTACGAGCAGTACTTC
TRBV5-8	TRBD1	14	TRBJ2-7	CASSGSGQGHEQYF	TGTGCCAGCAGCGGATCGGGACAGGGCCACGAGCAGTACTTC
TRBV6-5	TRBD2	15	TRBJ2-1	CASSRPGLDYNEQFF	TGTGCCAGCAGCCGCCCCGGACTAGACTACAATGAGCAGTTCTTC
TRBV5-8	NA	15	TRBJ2-1	CASSRTFTPGHPQFF	TGTGCCAGCAGCAGAACCTTCACACCGGGACACCCTCAGTTCTTC
TRBV28	NA	16	TRBJ2-6	CASSSPGRAGANVLTF	TGTGCCAGCAGTTCCCCGGGAAGGGCTGGGGCCAACGTCCTGACTTTC
TRBV9	TRBD2	19	TRBJ2-1	CASSVEGTSGGTSYNEQFF	TGTGCCAGCAGCGTAGAGGGGACTAGCGGGGGAACCTCCTACAATGAGCAGTTCTTC
TRBV5-6	TRBD1	14	TRBJ2-7	CASSPTGGAYEQYF	TGTGCCAGCAGCCCGACAGGGGGTGCCTACGAGCAGTACTTC
TRBV2	NA	16	TRBJ1-2	CASSEGWRSNNYGYTF	TGTGCCAGCAGTGAAGGGTGGAGGTCGAATAACTATGGCTACACCTTC
TRBV5-4	TRBD2	13	TRBJ2-1	CASSLGGGDEQFF	TGTGCCAGCAGCTTGGGGGGGGGAGATGAGCAGTTCTTC
TRBV6-6	NA	15	TRBJ1-5	CATSLGKSGNQPQHF	TGTGCCACCTCGCTGGGCAAGAGTGGCAATCAGCCCCAGCATTTT
TRBV4-2	NA	16	TRBJ1-3	CASSQEVTAGGNTIYF	TGTGCCAGCAGCCAAGAGGTAACAGCTGGGGGAAACACCATATATTTT
TRBV6-1	NA	12	TRBJ2-2	CASSAQSGELFF	TGTGCCAGCAGTGCCCAGTCCGGGGAGCTGTTTTTT
TRBV5-1	NA	15	TRBJ1-2	CASSFLNSGDYGYTF	TGCGCCAGCAGCTTCCTCAATTCTGGAGACTATGGCTACACCTTC
TRBV19	NA	14	TRBJ1-5	CASTPDRSNQPQHF	TGTGCCAGTACCCCCGACAGGAGCAATCAGCCCCAGCATTTT
TRBV6-5	TRBD1	15	TRBJ1-4	CASSYSAGGGEKLFF	TGTGCCAGCAGTTACTCGGCAGGGGGAGGCGAAAAACTGTTTTTT
TRBV28	NA	13	TRBJ2-7	CASSTQGTYEQYF	TGTGCCAGCAGTACACAGGGAACGTACGAGCAGTACTTC
TRBV6-5	NA	14	TRBJ1-2	CASNQGGGIYGYTF	TGTGCCAGCAACCAAGGGGGAGGGATCTATGGCTACACCTTC